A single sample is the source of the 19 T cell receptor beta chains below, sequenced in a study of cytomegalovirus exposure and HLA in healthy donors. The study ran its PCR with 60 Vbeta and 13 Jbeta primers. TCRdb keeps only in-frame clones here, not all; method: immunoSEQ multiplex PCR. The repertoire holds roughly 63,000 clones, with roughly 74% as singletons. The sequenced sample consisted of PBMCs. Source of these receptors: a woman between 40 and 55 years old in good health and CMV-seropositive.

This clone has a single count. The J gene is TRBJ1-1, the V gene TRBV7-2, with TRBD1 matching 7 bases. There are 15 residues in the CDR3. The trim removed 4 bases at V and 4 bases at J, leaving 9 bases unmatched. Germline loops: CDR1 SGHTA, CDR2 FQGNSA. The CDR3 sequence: CASSSRPGGSTEAFF. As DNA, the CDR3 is TGTGCCAGCAGCTCTCGCCCAGGGGGTAGCACTGAAGCTTTCTTT.

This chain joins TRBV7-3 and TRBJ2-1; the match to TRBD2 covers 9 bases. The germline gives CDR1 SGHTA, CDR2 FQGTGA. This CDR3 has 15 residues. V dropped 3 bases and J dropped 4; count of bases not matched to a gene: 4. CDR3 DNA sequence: TGTGCCAGCAGCTTGAAGCGGGGGGCATACAATGAGCAGTTCTTC. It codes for CASSLKRGAYNEQFF.

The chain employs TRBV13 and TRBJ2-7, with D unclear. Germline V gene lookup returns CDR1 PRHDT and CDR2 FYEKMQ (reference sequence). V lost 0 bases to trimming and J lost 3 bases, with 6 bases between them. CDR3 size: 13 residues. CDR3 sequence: CASSLGQNYEQYF. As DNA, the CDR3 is TGTGCCAGCAGCTTAGGGCAGAACTACGAGCAGTACTTC.

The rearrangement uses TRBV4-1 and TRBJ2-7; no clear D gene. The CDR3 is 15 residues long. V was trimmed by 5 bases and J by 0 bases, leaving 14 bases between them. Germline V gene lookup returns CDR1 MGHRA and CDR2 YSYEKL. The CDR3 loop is CASSTLALSSYEQYF. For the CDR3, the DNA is TGCGCCAGCAGCACCCTTGCCCTGAGCTCCTACGAGCAGTACTTC.

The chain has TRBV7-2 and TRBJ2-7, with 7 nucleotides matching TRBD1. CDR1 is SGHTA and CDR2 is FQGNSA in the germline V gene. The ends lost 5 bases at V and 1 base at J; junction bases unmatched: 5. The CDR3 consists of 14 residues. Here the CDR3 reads CASSTDRVSYEQYF. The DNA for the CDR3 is TGTGCCAGCAGCACCGACAGGGTATCCTACGAGCAGTACTTC.

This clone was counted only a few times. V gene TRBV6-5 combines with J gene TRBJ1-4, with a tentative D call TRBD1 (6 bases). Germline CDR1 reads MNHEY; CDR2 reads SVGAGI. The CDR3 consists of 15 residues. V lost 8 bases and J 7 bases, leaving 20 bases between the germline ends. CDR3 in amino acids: CASASGRGRSEKLFF. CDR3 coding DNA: TGTGCCAGCGCCAGCGGCAGGGGAAGATCTGAAAAACTGTTTTTT.

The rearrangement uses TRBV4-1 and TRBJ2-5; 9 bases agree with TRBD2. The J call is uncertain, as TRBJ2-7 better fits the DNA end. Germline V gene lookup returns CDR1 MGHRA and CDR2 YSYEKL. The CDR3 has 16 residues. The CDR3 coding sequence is TGCGCCAGCAGCCACTATGGGAGCGGGGGGTTCTACGAGCAGTACTTC. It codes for CASSHYGSGGFYEQYF.

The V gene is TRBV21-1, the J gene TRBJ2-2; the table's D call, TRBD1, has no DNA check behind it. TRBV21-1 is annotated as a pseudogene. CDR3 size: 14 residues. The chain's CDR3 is CASSKGSNTGELFF. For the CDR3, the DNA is TGTGCCAGCAGCAAGGGCTCCAACACCGGGGAGCTGTTTTTT.

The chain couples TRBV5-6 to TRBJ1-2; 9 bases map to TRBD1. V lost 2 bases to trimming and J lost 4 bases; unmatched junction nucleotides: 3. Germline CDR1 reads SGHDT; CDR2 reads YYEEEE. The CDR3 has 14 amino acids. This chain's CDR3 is CASSLTGQGYGYTF. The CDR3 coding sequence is TGTGCCAGCAGCTTAACGGGACAGGGCTATGGCTACACCTTC.

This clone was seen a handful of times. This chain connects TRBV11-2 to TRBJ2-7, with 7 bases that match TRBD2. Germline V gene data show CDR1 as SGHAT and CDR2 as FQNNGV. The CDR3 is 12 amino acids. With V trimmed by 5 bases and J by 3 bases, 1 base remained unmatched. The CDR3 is CASSPGGYEQYF. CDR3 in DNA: TGTGCCAGCAGCCCGGGGGGCTACGAGCAGTACTTC.

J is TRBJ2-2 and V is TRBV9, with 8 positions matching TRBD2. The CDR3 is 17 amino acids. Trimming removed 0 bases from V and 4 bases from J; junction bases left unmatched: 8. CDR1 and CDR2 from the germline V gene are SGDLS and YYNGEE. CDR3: CASSVGGGGGTTGELFF. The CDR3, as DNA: TGTGCCAGCAGCGTAGGAGGTGGCGGGGGGACCACCGGGGAGCTGTTTTTT.

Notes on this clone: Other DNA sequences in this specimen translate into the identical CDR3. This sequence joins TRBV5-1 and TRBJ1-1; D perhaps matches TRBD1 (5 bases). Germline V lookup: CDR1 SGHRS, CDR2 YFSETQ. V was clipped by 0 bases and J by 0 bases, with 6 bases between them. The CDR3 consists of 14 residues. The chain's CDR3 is CASSLDRLNTEAFF. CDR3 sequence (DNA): TGCGCCAGCAGCTTGGACAGGTTGAACACTGAAGCTTTCTTT.

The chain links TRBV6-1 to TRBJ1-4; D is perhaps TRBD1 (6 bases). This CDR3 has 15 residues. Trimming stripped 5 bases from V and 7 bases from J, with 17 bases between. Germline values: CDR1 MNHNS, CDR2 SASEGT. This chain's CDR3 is CASSPFGTSGEKLFF. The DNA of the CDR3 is TGTGCCAGCAGTCCATTCGGGACATCTGGTGAAAAACTGTTTTTT.

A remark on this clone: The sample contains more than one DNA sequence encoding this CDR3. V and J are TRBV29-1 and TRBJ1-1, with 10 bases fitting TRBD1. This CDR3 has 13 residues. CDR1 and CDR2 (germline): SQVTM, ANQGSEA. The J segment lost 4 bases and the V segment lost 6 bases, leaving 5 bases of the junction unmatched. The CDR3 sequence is CSVLRDRGTEAFF. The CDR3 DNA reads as TGCAGCGTACTCCGGGACAGGGGCACTGAAGCTTTCTTT.

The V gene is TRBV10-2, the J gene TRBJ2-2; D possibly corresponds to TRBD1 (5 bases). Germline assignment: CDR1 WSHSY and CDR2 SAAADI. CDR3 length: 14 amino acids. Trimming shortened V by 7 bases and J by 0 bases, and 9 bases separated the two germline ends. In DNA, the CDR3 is TGCGCCAGCACCCGACAGACGAACACCGGGGAGCTGTTTTTT. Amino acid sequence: CASTRQTNTGELFF.

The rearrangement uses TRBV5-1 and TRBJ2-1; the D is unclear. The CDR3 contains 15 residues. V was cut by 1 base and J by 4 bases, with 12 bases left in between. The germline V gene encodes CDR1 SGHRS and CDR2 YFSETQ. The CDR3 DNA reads TGCGCCAGCAGCTTGTCCGCCAATAGTTACAATGAGCAGTTCTTC. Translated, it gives CASSLSANSYNEQFF.

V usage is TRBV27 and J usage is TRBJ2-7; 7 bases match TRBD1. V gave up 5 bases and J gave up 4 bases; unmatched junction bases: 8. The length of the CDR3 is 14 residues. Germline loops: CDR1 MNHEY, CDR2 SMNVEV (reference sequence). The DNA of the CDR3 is TGTGCCAGCAGTCAACAGGGGTTTGTGTACGAGCAGTACTTC. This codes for CASSQQGFVYEQYF.

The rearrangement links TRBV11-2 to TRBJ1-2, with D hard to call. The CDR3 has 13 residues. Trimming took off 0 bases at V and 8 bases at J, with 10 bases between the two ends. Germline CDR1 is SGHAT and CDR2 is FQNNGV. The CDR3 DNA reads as TGTGCCAGCAGCTTAGACCGAGATCGGGGCTACACCTTC. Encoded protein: CASSLDRDRGYTF. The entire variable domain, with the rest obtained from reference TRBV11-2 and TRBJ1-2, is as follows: EAGVAQSPRYKIIEKRQSVAFWCNPISGHATLYWYQQILGQGPKLLIQFQNNGVVDDSQLPKDRFSAERLKGVDSTLKIQPAKLEDSAVYLCASSLDRDRGYTFGSGTRLTVV.

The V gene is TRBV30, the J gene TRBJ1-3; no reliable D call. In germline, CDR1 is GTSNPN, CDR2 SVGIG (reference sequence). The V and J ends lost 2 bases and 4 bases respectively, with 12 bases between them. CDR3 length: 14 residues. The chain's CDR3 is CAWSYGGSGNTIYF. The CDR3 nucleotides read TGTGCCTGGAGTTATGGAGGGTCCGGAAACACCATATATTTT. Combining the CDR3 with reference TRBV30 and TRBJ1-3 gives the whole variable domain SQTIHQWPATLVQPVGSPLSLECTVEGTSNPNLYWYRQAAGRGLQLLFYSVGIGQISSEVPQNLSASRPQDRQFILSSKKLLLSDSGFYLCAWSYGGSGNTIYFGEGSWLTVV.